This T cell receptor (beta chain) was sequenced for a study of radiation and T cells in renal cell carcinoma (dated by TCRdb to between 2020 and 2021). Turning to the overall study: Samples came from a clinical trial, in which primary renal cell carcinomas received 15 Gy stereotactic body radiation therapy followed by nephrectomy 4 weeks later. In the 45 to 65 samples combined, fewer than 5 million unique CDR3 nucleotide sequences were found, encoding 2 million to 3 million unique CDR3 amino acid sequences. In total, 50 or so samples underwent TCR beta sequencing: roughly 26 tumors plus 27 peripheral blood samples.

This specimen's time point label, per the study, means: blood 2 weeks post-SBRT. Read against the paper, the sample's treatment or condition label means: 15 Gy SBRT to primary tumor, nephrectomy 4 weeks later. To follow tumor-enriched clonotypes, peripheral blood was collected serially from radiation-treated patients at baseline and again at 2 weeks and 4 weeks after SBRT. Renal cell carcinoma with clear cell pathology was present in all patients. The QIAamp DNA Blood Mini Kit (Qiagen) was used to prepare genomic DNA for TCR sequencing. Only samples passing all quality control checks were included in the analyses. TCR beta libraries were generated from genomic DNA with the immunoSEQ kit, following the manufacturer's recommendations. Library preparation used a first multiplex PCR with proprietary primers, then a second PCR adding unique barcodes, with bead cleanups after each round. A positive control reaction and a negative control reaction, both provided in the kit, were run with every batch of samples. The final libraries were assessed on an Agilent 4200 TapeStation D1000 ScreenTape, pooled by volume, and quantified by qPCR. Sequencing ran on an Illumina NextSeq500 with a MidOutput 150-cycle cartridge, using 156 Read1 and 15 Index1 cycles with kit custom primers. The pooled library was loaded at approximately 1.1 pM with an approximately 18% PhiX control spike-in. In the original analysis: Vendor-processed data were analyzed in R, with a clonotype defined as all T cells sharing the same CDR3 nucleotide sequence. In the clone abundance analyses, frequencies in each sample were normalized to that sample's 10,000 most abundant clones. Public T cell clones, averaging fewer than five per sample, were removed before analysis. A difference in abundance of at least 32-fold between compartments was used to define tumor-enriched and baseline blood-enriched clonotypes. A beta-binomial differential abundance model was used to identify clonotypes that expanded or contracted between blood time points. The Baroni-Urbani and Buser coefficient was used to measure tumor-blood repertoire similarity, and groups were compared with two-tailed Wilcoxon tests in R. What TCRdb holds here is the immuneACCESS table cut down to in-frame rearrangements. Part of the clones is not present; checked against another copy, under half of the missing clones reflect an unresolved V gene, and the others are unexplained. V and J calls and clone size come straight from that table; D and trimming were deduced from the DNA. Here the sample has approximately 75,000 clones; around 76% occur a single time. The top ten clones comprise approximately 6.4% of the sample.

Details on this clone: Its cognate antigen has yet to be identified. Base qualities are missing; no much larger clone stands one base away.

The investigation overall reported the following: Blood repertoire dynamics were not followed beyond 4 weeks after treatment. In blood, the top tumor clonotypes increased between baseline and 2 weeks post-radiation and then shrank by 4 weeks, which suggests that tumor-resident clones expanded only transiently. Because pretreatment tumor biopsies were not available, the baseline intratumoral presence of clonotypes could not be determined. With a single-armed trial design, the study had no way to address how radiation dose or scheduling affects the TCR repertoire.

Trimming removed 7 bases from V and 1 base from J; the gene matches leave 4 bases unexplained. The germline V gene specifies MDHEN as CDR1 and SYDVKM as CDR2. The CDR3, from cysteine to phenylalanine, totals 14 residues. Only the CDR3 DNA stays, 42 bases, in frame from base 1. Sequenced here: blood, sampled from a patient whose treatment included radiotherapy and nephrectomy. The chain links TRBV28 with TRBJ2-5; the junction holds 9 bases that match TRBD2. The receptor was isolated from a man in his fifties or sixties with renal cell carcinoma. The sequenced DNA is TGTGCCAGCACGACTAGCGGACTCCAAGAGACCCAGTACTTC. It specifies CASTTSGLQETQYF.